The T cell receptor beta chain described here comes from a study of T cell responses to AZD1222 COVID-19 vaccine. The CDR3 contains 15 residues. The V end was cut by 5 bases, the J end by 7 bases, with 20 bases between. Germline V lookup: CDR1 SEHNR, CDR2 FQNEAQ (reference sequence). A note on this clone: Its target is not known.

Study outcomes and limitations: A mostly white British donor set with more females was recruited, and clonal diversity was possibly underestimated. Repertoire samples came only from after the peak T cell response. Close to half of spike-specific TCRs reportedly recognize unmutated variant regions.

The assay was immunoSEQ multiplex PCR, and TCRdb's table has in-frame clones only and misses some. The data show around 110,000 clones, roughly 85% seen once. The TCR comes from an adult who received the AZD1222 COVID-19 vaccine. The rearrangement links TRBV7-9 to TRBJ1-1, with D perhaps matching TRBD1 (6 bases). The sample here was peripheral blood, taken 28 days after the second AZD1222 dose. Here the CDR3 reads CASSHPRGAGVEAFF. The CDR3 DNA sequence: TGTGCCAGCAGCCACCCGCGGGGGGCAGGGGTTGAAGCTTTCTTT.